The sequence of this T cell receptor beta chain was determined in a study of cytomegalovirus exposure and HLA in healthy donors. Measured with immunoSEQ multiplex PCR; TCRdb has only the in-frame clones, and not every one. The data contain 160,000 or so clones, more than 75% of them singletons. This CDR3 has 16 residues. V shed 2 bases and J 0 bases; nucleotides not matched to a gene: 2. The germline V gene has CDR1 MNHEY and CDR2 SMNVEV (reference sequence). Material: PBMCs. The chain has TRBV27 and TRBJ1-1; 11 bases are a match to TRBD1. The clonotype originates from a woman aged 25-40 years in good health and CMV-seronegative. This chain's CDR3 is CASSLGQGALNTEAFF. For the CDR3, the DNA is TGTGCCAGCAGTTTAGGACAGGGGGCGCTGAACACTGAAGCTTTCTTT.